A single sample is the source of the 30 T cell receptor beta chains below, sequenced in a study of T cell responses to AZD1222 COVID-19 vaccine. Some clones are missing from TCRdb's copy, which holds only in-frame ones; the method was immunoSEQ multiplex PCR. Of over 100,000 clones listed, around 87% were seen once; the top ten hold roughly 4.3%. The specimen was peripheral blood, collected 28 days after the second AZD1222 dose. Every receptor here comes from an adult who received the AZD1222 COVID-19 vaccine.

The rearrangement joins TRBV4-1 to TRBJ2-7; no reliable D call. The CDR3 is 15 residues long. Germline CDR1 and CDR2: MGHRA and YSYEKL. Trimming stripped 1 base from V and 0 bases from J, with 10 bases between. The CDR3 spells CASSQVAAGSYEQYF. The CDR3 region has the DNA TGCGCCAGCAGCCAAGTGGCGGCCGGCTCCTACGAGCAGTACTTC.

The V and J genes are TRBV4-1 and TRBJ1-2; D perhaps matches TRBD1 (5 bases). This CDR3 region has 14 residues. Germline CDR1 is MGHRA and CDR2 is YSYEKL. The germline V and J ends were trimmed by 3 bases and 4 bases, with 12 bases remaining between them. The CDR3, as DNA: TGCGCCAGCAGCCAGGCGGGGGGAGGCTATGGCTACACCTTC. This codes for CASSQAGGGYGYTF.

The CDR3 here is CSVRGDRYGYTF. DNA for the CDR3: TGCAGCGTTCGGGGTGACCGCTATGGCTACACCTTC. This sequence joins TRBV29-1 and TRBJ1-2, with unresolved D. The CDR3 consists of 12 residues. Per the germline V gene, CDR1 is SQVTM and CDR2 is ANQGSEA. Trimming took off 5 bases at V and 4 bases at J, with 11 bases between the two ends. Combining the CDR3 with reference TRBV29-1 and TRBJ1-2 gives the whole variable domain SAVISQKPSRDICQRGTSLTIQCQVDSQVTMMFWYRQQPGQSLTLIATANQGSEATYESGFVIDKFPISRPNLTFSTLTVSNMSPEDSSIYLCSVRGDRYGYTFGSGTRLTVV.

This clone was picked up many times. J is TRBJ2-7 and V is TRBV2; D is possibly TRBD1 (5 bases). The CDR3 is made up of 14 amino acids. Germline V lookup: CDR1 SNHLY, CDR2 FYNNEI. Trimming left V 4 bases short and J 0 bases short, with 10 bases between. The DNA for the CDR3 is TGTGCCAGCAGTGTGGGGCTGAACTCCTACGAGCAGTACTTC. Residues: CASSVGLNSYEQYF.

The J gene is TRBJ2-3, the V gene TRBV20-1; D not certain. Per germline, CDR1 DFQATT and CDR2 SNEGSKA (reference sequence). V dropped 5 bases and J dropped 2 bases, with 2 bases sitting between them. The CDR3 is 10 residues long. The CDR3 DNA is TGCAGTGCTCTCACAGATACGCAGTATTTT. Amino acids: CSALTDTQYF.

This CDR3 is CASTFRDSTDTQYF. As DNA, the CDR3 is TGTGCCAGCACCTTTAGGGACAGTACAGATACGCAGTATTTT. V usage is TRBV9 and J usage is TRBJ2-3, with TRBD1 identical over 7 bases. J gave up 3 bases and V 6 bases, and 7 bases lay outside the gene matches. The CDR3 is 14 residues long. Germline V gene sequence: CDR1 SGDLS, CDR2 YYNGEE.

This clone was detected a few times. The chain carries TRBV6-5 and TRBJ2-7; D perhaps matches TRBD1 (6 bases). The CDR3 runs to 15 residues. V shed 0 bases and J shed 4 bases, with 13 bases lying between them. Germline V gene lookup returns CDR1 MNHEY and CDR2 SVGAGI. This CDR3 reads CASSYSRQGTYEQYF. CDR3 in DNA: TGTGCCAGCAGTTACTCCAGGCAGGGGACGTACGAGCAGTACTTC.

The rearrangement links TRBV3-1 (or the pseudogene TRBV3-2) to TRBJ1-1, with 8 bases matching TRBD1. Germline V lookup: CDR1 LGHDT, CDR2 YNNKEL (reference sequence). V trimming: 4 bases; J trimming: 0 bases; junction bases outside the gene matches: 13. This CDR3 contains 18 residues. The CDR3 reads CASSPFRPGGGLNTEAFF. The CDR3 bases are TGTGCCAGCAGCCCTTTTCGTCCAGGGGGCGGACTGAACACTGAAGCTTTCTTT.

V usage is TRBV18 and J usage is TRBJ1-1; tentative D call: TRBD1 (5 bases). Germline V gives CDR1 KGHSH, CDR2 LQKENI. V was trimmed by 3 bases and J by 1 base, leaving 6 bases between them. CDR3 length: 13 amino acids. The CDR3 reads CASSPGGNTEAFF. For the CDR3, the DNA is TGTGCCAGCTCACCGGGGGGGAACACTGAAGCTTTCTTT. Drawing the rest from reference TRBV18 and TRBJ1-1, the complete variable domain is NAGVMQNPRHLVRRRGQEARLRCSPMKGHSHVYWYRQLPEEGLKFMVYLQKENIIDESGMPKERFSAEFPKEGPSILRIQQVVRGDSAAYFCASSPGGNTEAFFGQGTRLTVV.

The DNA for the CDR3 is TGTGCCAGCAGCCCTAGACAGGGATACTATGGCTACACCTTC. Its translation is CASSPRQGYYGYTF. This chain joins TRBV27 and TRBJ1-2, with 7 bases aligning to TRBD1. Unmatched junction bases numbered 7, after V lost 6 bases and J lost 3 bases. Germline CDR1 is MNHEY and CDR2 is SMNVEV (reference sequence). The CDR3 has 14 amino acids.

This clone was seen a handful of times. The chain combines TRBV6-5 with TRBJ1-6, with a tentative D call TRBD1 (5 bases). The CDR3 consists of 13 residues. Deletions cut 5 bases from V and 8 bases from J, with 10 bases between. Looked up from germline, CDR1 is MNHEY and CDR2 is SVGAGI. CDR3 protein: CASSHRQYSPLHF. DNA for the CDR3: TGTGCCAGCAGTCACAGACAGTATTCACCCCTCCACTTT.

V usage is TRBV14 and J usage is TRBJ1-1; D not certain. The CDR3 extends over 11 amino acids. V lost 3 bases, J lost 4 bases, and 3 bases lay in between. Germline-derived CDR1 and CDR2 are SGHDN and FVKESK. The DNA of the CDR3 is TGTGCCAGCAGCCAGATCACTGAAGCTTTCTTT. Its protein is CASSQITEAFF.

The V and J genes are TRBV7-6 and TRBJ2-1; D remains unclear. Germline-derived CDR1 and CDR2 are SGHVS and FNYEAQ. CDR3 length: 16 residues. V shed 1 base and J shed 6 bases, with 16 bases lying between them. The CDR3 DNA follows: TGTGCCAGCAGCTTAGACGAATTGGGTTTCGGCAATGAGCAGTTCTTC. Amino acid sequence: CASSLDELGFGNEQFF.

The V and J genes are TRBV30 and TRBJ2-2; 8 positions match TRBD1. The CDR3 runs to 15 residues. V gave up 3 bases and J gave up 6 bases; unmatched junction bases: 9. Germline CDR1 and CDR2: GTSNPN and SVGIG (reference sequence). CDR3: CAWRDRAVLAGELFF. Here the CDR3 DNA reads TGTGCCTGGAGGGACAGGGCTGTTTTGGCCGGGGAGCTGTTTTTT.

The chain couples TRBV4-3 to TRBJ2-3, with a tentative D call TRBD2 (5 bases). The germline CDR1 and CDR2 sequences are LGHNA and YSLEER. V lost 1 base to trimming and J lost 4 bases, with 15 bases between them. This CDR3 has 16 amino acids. Here the CDR3 reads CASSQAEALLPDTQYF. CDR3 in DNA: TGCGCCAGCAGCCAAGCGGAGGCCCTACTCCCAGATACGCAGTATTTT.

The chain links TRBV18 to TRBJ1-1; D is uncertain. Looked up from germline, CDR1 is KGHSH and CDR2 is LQKENI. The germline V and J ends were trimmed by 3 bases and 0 bases, with 11 bases remaining between them. CDR3 length: 15 amino acids. For the CDR3, the DNA is TGTGCCAGCTCACCCGGACGGTCCCTGAACACTGAAGCTTTCTTT. Its translation: CASSPGRSLNTEAFF.

This clone was recorded once. The V gene is TRBV7-2, the J gene TRBJ2-3; TRBD2 matches 13 bases. V trimming: 0 bases; J trimming: 2 bases; junction bases outside the gene matches: 5. CDR3 length equals 18 residues. The germline gives CDR1 SGHTA, CDR2 FQGNSA. DNA of the CDR3: TGTGCCAGCAGCTTAGCGGTGACTAGCGGGGGGACCACAGATACGCAGTATTTT. This sequence encodes CASSLAVTSGGTTDTQYF.

The rearrangement joins TRBV2 to TRBJ1-2; possibly TRBD1 for D (5 bases). V was cut by 7 bases and J by 8 bases, with 14 bases left in between. The CDR3 loop spans 12 amino acids. Germline CDR1 SNHLY, CDR2 FYNNEI. CDR3: CASMSGTRGYTF. The CDR3 region has the DNA TGTGCCAGCATGTCCGGGACGCGAGGCTACACCTTC. Full variable domain (remainder filled in from reference TRBV2 and TRBJ1-2): EPEVTQTPSHQVTQMGQEVILRCVPISNHLYFYWYRQILGQKVEFLVSFYNNEISEKSEIFDDQFSVERPDGSNFTLKIRSTKLEDSAMYFCASMSGTRGYTFGSGTRLTVV.

CDR3 nucleotides: TGTGCCAGCAGCCAGAGCGGCCTGTTAGGCGAGCAGTACTTC. Protein sequence: CASSQSGLLGEQYF. This chain connects TRBV14 to TRBJ2-7; weak D call: TRBD2 (5 bases). CDR3 length: 14 residues. Per the germline V gene, CDR1 is SGHDN and CDR2 is FVKESK. V shed 3 bases and J shed 6 bases, with 15 bases lying between them.

V usage is TRBV9 and J usage is TRBJ2-7; weak D call: TRBD2 (6 bases). The germline CDR1 and CDR2 sequences are SGDLS and YYNGEE. V was pared by 0 bases and J by 3 bases, with 7 bases between. The CDR3 contains 13 residues. The CDR3: CASSVGLDYEQYF. CDR3 bases: TGTGCCAGCAGCGTAGGACTAGACTACGAGCAGTACTTC.

CDR3 nucleotides: TGTGCCAGCAGTTACGGGTTAACTGGCGATGGCTACACCTTC. Translating gives CASSYGLTGDGYTF. This rearrangement joins TRBV6-5 to TRBJ1-2; no firm D call. Germline lookup yields CDR1 MNHEY and CDR2 SVGAGI. Trimming pared 2 bases from V and 6 bases from J, leaving 13 bases between. CDR3 length equals 14 residues.

This clone appeared a few times. V usage is TRBV29-1 and J usage is TRBJ2-7; maybe TRBD1 (5 bases). The length of the CDR3 is 13 residues. Germline-derived CDR1 and CDR2 are SQVTM and ANQGSEA. V lost 3 bases to trimming and J lost 1 base, with 10 bases between them. In DNA form, the CDR3 reads TGCAGCGTTGAGAGTGACAGTTCCTACGAGCAGTACTTC. This sequence encodes CSVESDSSYEQYF.

The gene calls are TRBV11-3 and TRBJ2-1; 7 nucleotides match TRBD1. Germline-derived CDR1 and CDR2 are SGHNT and YENEEA. V lost 5 bases to trimming and J lost 0 bases; unmatched junction nucleotides: 4. CDR3 size: 15 residues. Here the CDR3 DNA reads TGTGCCAGCAGCACGACAGGGAGCTCCTACAATGAGCAGTTCTTC. Translated, it gives CASSTTGSSYNEQFF.

The CDR3 here is CASSLEAGFRGGYTF. Here the CDR3 DNA reads TGCGCCAGCAGCTTGGAGGCAGGGTTTCGGGGTGGCTACACCTTC. The chain couples TRBV5-1 to TRBJ1-2; D may be TRBD1 (5 bases). CDR3 size: 15 residues. Germline CDR1 is SGHRS and CDR2 is YFSETQ. The V end was cut by 0 bases, the J end by 7 bases, with 16 bases between.

This sequence joins TRBV27 and TRBJ2-7, with D unresolved. Germline CDR1 MNHEY, CDR2 SMNVEV (reference sequence). This CDR3 is 15 amino acids long. Trimming removed 6 bases at V and 2 bases at J, with 17 bases between. The CDR3 spells CASRLGPYQTYEQYF. CDR3 sequence (DNA): TGTGCCAGCAGGCTTGGACCCTACCAGACCTACGAGCAGTACTTC.

This clone was recorded once. The CDR3 DNA follows: TGTGCCAGCAGTTTACCTGACAGGGATTTCTACGAGCAGTACTTC. Protein product: CASSLPDRDFYEQYF. V and J are TRBV27 and TRBJ2-7; 7 bases map to TRBD1. V lost 2 bases and J lost 3; bases outside the gene matches: 7. The CDR3 extends over 15 amino acids. Germline V gene lookup returns CDR1 MNHEY and CDR2 SMNVEV (reference sequence).

The V and J genes are TRBV29-1 and TRBJ1-3; D gene unclear. The V end was cut by 2 bases, the J end by 3 bases, with 8 bases between. Germline CDR1 and CDR2: SQVTM and ANQGSEA. The CDR3 spans 13 residues. CDR3 in DNA: TGCAGCGTTGAAACTGGGATTGGAAACACCATATATTTT. Its protein is CSVETGIGNTIYF.

The gene calls are TRBV12-3 or TRBV12-4 and TRBJ2-7, with D possibly matching TRBD1 (5 bases). Between the trimmed V and J ends, which lost 5 bases and 1 base, there was a span of 9 bases. This CDR3 is 13 amino acids long. The CDR3 DNA follows: TGTGCCAGCAGTCCTACAGGATCCTACGAGCAGTACTTC. Translating it yields CASSPTGSYEQYF.

The gene calls are TRBV7-2 and TRBJ2-1; no clear D. Germline assignment: CDR1 SGHTA and CDR2 FQGNSA. V shed 8 bases and J shed 5 bases, with 22 bases lying between them. The CDR3 consists of 16 residues. In nucleotides, the CDR3 is TGTGCCAGCTTCCAAATCAGTTCTCCCGGCCACAATGAGCAGTTCTTC. It is translated as CASFQISSPGHNEQFF.

This sequence joins TRBV6-1 and TRBJ2-2; D is unresolved. V lost 1 base to trimming and J lost 5 bases, with 8 bases between them. Germline assignment: CDR1 MNHNS and CDR2 SASEGT. The length of the CDR3 is 14 residues. The CDR3 coding sequence is TGTGCCAGCAGTGAAGGTCTAGGTACCGGGGAGCTGTTTTTT. As protein: CASSEGLGTGELFF.